This TCR beta chain was captured by sequencing in a study of cytomegalovirus exposure and HLA in healthy donors. Study-level results: Testing in vitro showed a few CMV-associated chains specific for CMV antigens. Investigators reported fewer than 200 TCR beta chains as tied to cytomegalovirus. Reportedly, diagnosis of cytomegalovirus status by the classifier showed high specificity and sensitivity.

The CDR3 has 12 residues. CDR1 and CDR2 (germline): SEHNR, FQNEAQ (reference sequence). The V and J ends lost 2 bases and 6 bases respectively, with 8 bases between them. Only one count was recorded for this clone. Antigen unknown. Among the 120 subjects of the validation cohort, separate from the roughly 670-subject first cohort, were the donors. Assay: immunoSEQ multiplex PCR; the TCRdb copy retains only in-frame clones and omits some. The top ten hold 1.5% to 2% of the sample, which has 85,000 to 130,000 clones, roughly nine tenths seen once. The sample consisted of PBMCs. This chain links TRBV7-9 with TRBJ2-7; no firm D call. The clonotype was recovered from a woman between 18 and 30 years old in good health and CMV-seropositive. DNA for the CDR3: TGTGCCAGCAGCTTATTTATGAGCGAGCAGTACTTC. This encodes CASSLFMSEQYF.